The 24 T cell receptor beta chains listed next were all sequenced from one sample in a study of blood T cell repertoires in COVID-19. Data came from immunoSEQ multiplex PCR; TCRdb stores just in-frame clones and leaves some out. The data hold about 400,000 clones, with about nine tenths observed a single time. The sequencing input was PBMCs or T cells enriched from blood (not recorded which). The receptors come from a woman in her 30s who had recovered from COVID-19.

V gene TRBV10-3 combines with J gene TRBJ1-3, with 8 nucleotides matching TRBD1. The germline CDR1 and CDR2 sequences are ENHRY and SYGVKD. The CDR3 extends over 16 amino acids. The junction had 7 bases not matched to a gene; V was cut back by 6 bases and J by 0 bases. This CDR3 reads CAISKGQVLSGNTIYF. DNA of the CDR3: TGTGCCATCAGCAAGGGACAGGTGCTCTCTGGAAACACCATATATTTT.

CDR3 amino acids: CATSRGVMGGHRGETQYF. For the CDR3, the DNA is TGTGCCACCAGCAGAGGGGTAATGGGAGGACACAGGGGAGAGACCCAGTACTTC. The rearrangement links TRBV15 to TRBJ2-5; possibly TRBD1 for D (7 bases). The CDR3 is 18 amino acids. Germline CDR1 and CDR2: LNHNV and YYDKDF (reference sequence). The V gene lost 1 base and the J gene lost 4 bases, with 22 bases spanning the gap.

V is TRBV5-6 and J is TRBJ1-5; TRBD1 agrees at 8 bases. V dropped 2 bases and J dropped 7; count of bases not matched to a gene: 8. This CDR3 has 15 residues. Germline V CDR1 and CDR2: SGHDT, YYEEEE. The DNA of the CDR3 is TGTGCCAGCAGCTTCTCCGGGACAGGTTACCAGCCCCAGCATTTT. Translation gives CASSFSGTGYQPQHF.

This clone was detected only once. The CDR3 spells CASRPGQGMGYTF. The CDR3 nucleotides are TGTGCCAGCAGACCGGGACAGGGGATGGGCTACACCTTC. The genes are TRBV11-1 and TRBJ1-2; TRBD1 matches at 10 bases. The V segment lost 6 bases and the J segment 8 bases; nucleotides outside the gene matches: 6. This CDR3 contains 13 residues. Per germline, CDR1 SGHAT and CDR2 FQDESV (reference sequence).

The chain links TRBV9 to TRBJ2-7, with D perhaps TRBD1 (6 bases). The CDR3 is 14 amino acids. CDR1 SGDLS and CDR2 YYNGEE come from the germline V gene. The V and J ends lost 4 bases and 0 bases respectively, with 11 bases between them. CDR3 DNA sequence: TGTGCCAGCAGCCCAGGGGTTTACTCCTACGAGCAGTACTTC. Translating it yields CASSPGVYSYEQYF. Supplemented by reference TRBV9 and TRBJ2-7, the full variable domain reads DSGVTQTPKHLITATGQRVTLRCSPRSGDLSVYWYQQSLDQGLQFLIQYYNGEERAKGNILERFSAQQFPDLHSELNLSSLELGDSALYFCASSPGVYSYEQYFGPGTRLTVT.

The chain combines TRBV3-1 (or the pseudogene TRBV3-2) with TRBJ2-7; 9 bases fit TRBD1. Germline CDR1 is LGHDT and CDR2 is YNNKEL (reference sequence). CDR3 length equals 15 residues. V trimming: 4 bases; J trimming: 3 bases; junction bases outside the gene matches: 7. The CDR3 bases are TGTGCCAGCAGCCTTCGGGGACAGGGAATCTACGAGCAGTACTTC. This gives the protein CASSLRGQGIYEQYF.

The chain has TRBV11-2 and TRBJ1-4; D ambiguous. The V end was cut by 1 base, the J end by 0 bases, with 6 bases between. The CDR3 is 15 amino acids. Per the germline V gene, CDR1 is SGHAT and CDR2 is FQNNGV. CDR3 nucleotides: TGTGCCAGCAGCTTAGCGGGAGCAACTAATGAAAAACTGTTTTTT. It codes for CASSLAGATNEKLFF.

CDR3 amino acids: CASSRTSGDEQFF. CDR3 sequence (DNA): TGTGCCAGCAGCCGGACTAGCGGGGATGAGCAGTTCTTC. The J gene is TRBJ2-1, the V gene TRBV7-2; 12 positions agree with TRBD2. The length of the CDR3 is 13 residues. Looked up from germline, CDR1 is SGHTA and CDR2 is FQGNSA. V dropped 5 bases and J dropped 8; count of bases not matched to a gene: 1.

This rearrangement joins TRBV7-3 to TRBJ1-1; tentatively, D is TRBD1 (5 bases). Trimming took off 2 bases at V and 8 bases at J, with 12 bases between the two ends. The CDR3 runs 13 residues. Germline V gene data show CDR1 as SGHTA and CDR2 as FQGTGA. CDR3 sequence reads: CASSLDLTEEAFF. CDR3 in DNA: TGTGCCAGCAGCTTAGATTTGACAGAGGAAGCTTTCTTT. Variable domain in full (rest from reference TRBV7-3 and TRBJ1-1): GAGVSQTPSNKVTEKGKYVELRCDPISGHTALYWYRQSLGQGPEFLIYFQGTGAADDSGLPNDRFFAVRPEGSVSTLKIQRTERGDSAVYLCASSLDLTEEAFFGQGTRLTVV.

This chain connects TRBV9 to TRBJ2-2; D perhaps matches TRBD1 (6 bases). CDR3 length: 15 amino acids. The V gene lost 5 bases and the J gene lost 1 base, with 12 bases spanning the gap. Germline V CDR1 and CDR2: SGDLS, YYNGEE. The CDR3 loop is CASSSSGENTGELFF. CDR3 sequence (DNA): TGTGCCAGCAGTTCCTCAGGGGAGAACACCGGGGAGCTGTTTTTT. Full variable domain (missing parts from reference TRBV9 and TRBJ2-2): DSGVTQTPKHLITATGQRVTLRCSPRSGDLSVYWYQQSLDQGLQFLIQYYNGEERAKGNILERFSAQQFPDLHSELNLSSLELGDSALYFCASSSSGENTGELFFGEGSRLTVL.

This clone has only one observation. The chain couples TRBV7-2 to TRBJ1-1; D ambiguous. The CDR3 loop spans 14 amino acids. Per the germline V gene, CDR1 is SGHTA and CDR2 is FQGNSA. With 1 base removed from V and 7 bases from J, the gap between germline ends came to 13 bases. The chain's CDR3 is CASSLDAVSGEAFF. In nucleotides, the CDR3 is TGTGCCAGCAGCTTAGATGCGGTAAGCGGTGAAGCTTTCTTT.

The chain employs TRBV5-1 and TRBJ1-1, with D unclear. V was shortened by 0 bases and J by 1 base, with 7 bases between the two germline ends. CDR1 is SGHRS and CDR2 is YFSETQ in the germline V gene. CDR3 length: 14 amino acids. The CDR3 DNA reads TGCGCCAGCAGCTTGGCCGGGAAGAACACTGAAGCTTTCTTT. It is translated as CASSLAGKNTEAFF.

This clone was detected ten times or more. This chain connects TRBV4-2 to TRBJ1-5; 7 nucleotides line up with TRBD1. V lost 8 bases to trimming and J lost 1 base; unmatched junction nucleotides: 8. The V gene's germline CDR1 is LGHNA and CDR2 YNFKEQ. This CDR3 has 15 amino acids. The CDR3 DNA is TGTGCCAGCGGAGACAGGGAGAGGAGCAATCAGCCCCAGCATTTT. Its protein product is CASGDRERSNQPQHF.

The chain couples TRBV7-2 to TRBJ2-5, with 7 bases aligning to TRBD1. This CDR3 spans 15 amino acids. Germline CDR1 and CDR2: SGHTA and FQGNSA. Losses at the gene ends were 5 bases for V and 3 bases for J; bases not matched to a gene: 9. In DNA, the CDR3 is TGTGCCAGCAGCCCCAATATTGGGACAGAAGAGACCCAGTACTTC. Translation: CASSPNIGTEETQYF.

The V and J genes are TRBV12-3 or TRBV12-4 and TRBJ1-5, with unresolved D. This CDR3 has 12 residues. V lost 2 bases, J lost 7 bases, and 6 bases lay in between. CDR3 amino acids: CASSLRGQPQHF. DNA of the CDR3: TGTGCCAGCAGTTTACGGGGACAGCCCCAGCATTTT.

The chain recombines TRBV9 with TRBJ2-1; the match to TRBD2 covers 14 bases. CDR3 length equals 14 residues. In germline, CDR1 is SGDLS, CDR2 YYNGEE. V lost 3 bases, J lost 10 bases, and 3 bases stayed unmatched. For the CDR3, the DNA is TGTGCCAGCAGCGCGGGACTAGCGGGAGTCGAGCAGTTCTTC. Protein product: CASSAGLAGVEQFF.

J is TRBJ1-1 and V is TRBV10-3; 9 nucleotides match TRBD1. The CDR3 covers 14 residues. Germline V gene lookup returns CDR1 ENHRY and CDR2 SYGVKD. V gave up 7 bases and J gave up 4 bases; unmatched junction bases: 7. CDR3 protein: CAIKGDREVTEAFF. CDR3 sequence (DNA): TGTGCCATCAAGGGGGACAGGGAGGTCACTGAAGCTTTCTTT.

The chain joins TRBV6-5 to TRBJ2-2, with 8 bases matching TRBD1. The junction had 7 bases not matched to a gene; V was cut back by 6 bases and J by 4 bases. The CDR3 contains 15 residues. Germline V gene sequence: CDR1 MNHEY, CDR2 SVGAGI. The CDR3 sequence is CASSQTGGGTGELFF. CDR3 coding DNA: TGTGCCAGCAGCCAAACAGGGGGTGGCACCGGGGAGCTGTTTTTT.

CDR3: CASSELGDMNTEAFF. In nucleotides, the CDR3 is TGTGCCAGCAGTGAACTGGGAGATATGAACACTGAAGCTTTCTTT. The V gene is TRBV25-1, the J gene TRBJ1-1; D ambiguous. The germline CDR1 and CDR2 sequences are MGHDK and SYGVNS. Trimming shortened V by 2 bases and J by 0 bases, and 10 bases separated the two germline ends. This CDR3 has 15 amino acids.

This clone has just a few counts. V and J are TRBV27 and TRBJ2-1, with a possible D match to TRBD1 (6 bases). The germline V gene has CDR1 MNHEY and CDR2 SMNVEV (reference sequence). V was trimmed by 2 bases and J by 9 bases, leaving 20 bases between them. The CDR3 contains 16 residues. CDR3 region: CASSLLVLGAAIEQFF. In DNA, the CDR3 is TGTGCCAGCAGTTTACTGGTTTTGGGGGCCGCGATTGAGCAGTTCTTC.

As DNA, the CDR3 is TGTGCCAGCGGACAGGGCGGTGCTCAGCCCCAGCATTTT. Translating gives CASGQGGAQPQHF. J is TRBJ1-5 and V is TRBV25-1; TRBD1 matches 8 bases. The CDR3 extends over 13 amino acids. After removal of 8 bases from V and 6 bases from J, the junction contained 6 bases not matched to a gene. Per the germline V gene, CDR1 is MGHDK and CDR2 is SYGVNS.

The V call is TRBV7-2, the J call TRBJ1-1; 7 bases are shared with TRBD1. The CDR3 has 14 residues. The germline V gene encodes CDR1 SGHTA and CDR2 FQGNSA. Trimming took 5 bases from V and 1 from J; bases not matched to a gene: 4. CDR3 sequence reads: CASSVTGTNTEAFF. As DNA, the CDR3 is TGTGCCAGCAGCGTGACAGGGACGAACACTGAAGCTTTCTTT. Full variable domain (missing parts from reference TRBV7-2 and TRBJ1-1): GAGVSQSPSNKVTEKGKDVELRCDPISGHTALYWYRQSLGQGLEFLIYFQGNSAPDKSGLPSDRFSAERTGGSVSTLTIQRTQQEDSAVYLCASSVTGTNTEAFFGQGTRLTVV.

This rearrangement joins TRBV23-1 to TRBJ1-1, with D unresolved. TRBV23-1 is assigned to the ORF class and has an uncertain function. V was cut by 4 bases and J by 2 bases, with 20 bases left in between. The CDR3 runs to 17 residues. CDR3 bases: TGCGCCAGCAGTCCCAATCTGAGTGACACCTTAAACACTGAAGCTTTCTTT. This encodes CASSPNLSDTLNTEAFF.

The rearrangement uses TRBV3-1 (or the pseudogene TRBV3-2) and TRBJ2-1; 9 nucleotides match TRBD1. There are 13 residues in the CDR3. J lost 15 bases, V lost 0 bases, and 6 bases had no gene match. Germline V gene sequence: CDR1 LGHDT, CDR2 YNNKEL (reference sequence). The CDR3 region is CASSQESGQGPFF. As DNA, the CDR3 is TGTGCCAGCAGCCAAGAGTCTGGACAGGGGCCGTTCTTC.